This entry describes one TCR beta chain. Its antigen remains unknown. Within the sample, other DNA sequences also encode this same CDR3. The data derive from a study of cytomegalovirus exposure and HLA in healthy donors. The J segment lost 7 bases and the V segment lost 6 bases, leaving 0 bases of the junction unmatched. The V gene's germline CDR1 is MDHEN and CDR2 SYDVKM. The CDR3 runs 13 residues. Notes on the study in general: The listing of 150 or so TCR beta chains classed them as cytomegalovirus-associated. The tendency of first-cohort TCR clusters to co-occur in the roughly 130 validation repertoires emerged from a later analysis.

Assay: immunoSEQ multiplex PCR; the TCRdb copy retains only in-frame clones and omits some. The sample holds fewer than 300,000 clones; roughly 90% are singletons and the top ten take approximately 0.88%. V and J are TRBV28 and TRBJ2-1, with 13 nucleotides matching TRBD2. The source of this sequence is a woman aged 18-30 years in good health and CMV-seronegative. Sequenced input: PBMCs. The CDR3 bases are TGTGCCAGCAGGGGACTAGCGGGAAATGAGCAGTTCTTC. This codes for CASRGLAGNEQFF. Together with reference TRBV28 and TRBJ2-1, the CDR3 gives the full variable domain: DVKVTQSSRYLVKRTGEKVFLECVQDMDHENMFWYRQDPGLGLRLIYFSYDVKMKEKGDIPEGYSVSREKKERFSLILESASTNQTSMYLCASRGLAGNEQFFGPGTRLTVL.